The 30 T cell receptor beta chains below were found in one sample sequenced in a study of T cells after yellow fever vaccination. TCRdb reprocessed the 5' RACE reads via MiXCR and lists one record per CDR3 protein. The top ten hold roughly a sixth of the sample, which has about 330,000 distinct CDR3 sequences, roughly 7.5% seen once. The sequences come from PBMCs, collected approximately 47 days after the first yellow fever vaccination. These receptors all come from a man aged 18 to 30 who received the YFV17D yellow fever vaccine.

The rearrangement uses TRBV5-1 and TRBJ2-1; 7 bases line up with TRBD2. Per the germline V gene, CDR1 is SGHRS and CDR2 is YFSETQ. The CDR3 consists of 17 residues. Trimming at V came to 4 bases and at J to 0 bases, leaving 10 bases not matched to a gene. CDR3: CASSPPKAGSSYNEQFF. The CDR3 nucleotides are TGCGCCAGCAGCCCCCCCAAAGCGGGGAGCTCCTACAATGAGCAGTTCTTC.

The chain joins TRBV20-1 to TRBJ2-1; TRBD2 agrees at 9 bases. The CDR3 length is 15 residues. Looked up from germline, CDR1 is DFQATT and CDR2 is SNEGSKA (reference sequence). The V and J ends lost 3 bases and 6 bases, in that order; junction bases with no gene match: 9. The DNA for the CDR3 is TGCAGTGCTAGTGCGCGGGGGGGCCGGGTCAATGAGCAGTTCTTC. It encodes CSASARGGRVNEQFF.

The gene calls are TRBV28 and TRBJ2-3; a weak D match, TRBD1 (6 bases). Per germline, CDR1 MDHEN and CDR2 SYDVKM. The CDR3 is 14 residues long. V lost 4 bases and J 2 bases, leaving 10 bases between the germline ends. CDR3 amino acids: CASSSGQNTDTQYF. CDR3 nucleotides: TGTGCCAGCAGTTCTGGACAGAACACAGATACGCAGTATTTT.

The V gene is TRBV19, the J gene TRBJ2-2; D may be TRBD1 (5 bases). V was trimmed by 5 bases and J by 4 bases, leaving 14 bases between them. Per the germline V gene, CDR1 is LNHDA and CDR2 is SQIVND (reference sequence). The length of the CDR3 is 15 residues. CDR3 DNA: TGTGCCAGTAGTGGGGCGCTAGAAGTCACCGGGGAGCTGTTTTTT. Protein sequence: CASSGALEVTGELFF. Together with reference TRBV19 and TRBJ2-2, the CDR3 gives the full variable domain: DGGITQSPKYLFRKEGQNVTLSCEQNLNHDAMYWYRQDPGQGLRLIYYSQIVNDFQKGDIAEGYSVSREKKESFPLTVTSAQKNPTAFYLCASSGALEVTGELFFGEGSRLTVL.

The chain uses TRBV18 and TRBJ2-5, with 8 bases identical to TRBD2. This CDR3 comprises 15 residues. V lost 0 bases and J lost 5; bases outside the gene matches: 5. Germline CDR1 KGHSH, CDR2 LQKENI. The CDR3 loop is CASSPPSGGRETQYF. The CDR3 DNA is TGTGCCAGCTCACCACCGAGCGGGGGTCGCGAGACCCAGTACTTC.

This clonotype was seen a few times. CDR3 in amino acids: CSVRPGNLREQYF. CDR3 DNA sequence: TGCAGCGTTAGGCCAGGGAACTTACGAGAACAGTACTTC. The J gene is TRBJ2-7, the V gene TRBV29-1, with TRBD1 as a possible D gene (5 bases). This CDR3 is 13 amino acids long. With 5 bases removed from V and 10 bases from J, the gap between germline ends came to 21 bases. Germline loops: CDR1 SQVTM, CDR2 ANQGSEA.

The V gene is TRBV14, the J gene TRBJ2-6; D unresolved. The V and J ends lost 1 base and 2 bases respectively, with 9 bases between them. The CDR3 covers 16 residues. Germline loops: CDR1 SGHDN, CDR2 FVKESK. Here the CDR3 DNA reads TGTGCCAGCAGCCAAGGCATAATGACTGGGGCCAACGTCCTGACTTTC. Translation gives CASSQGIMTGANVLTF.

The rearrangement links TRBV5-1 to TRBJ1-1, with D perhaps TRBD1 (5 bases). The CDR3 is 14 residues long. Trimming stripped 4 bases from V and 0 bases from J, with 10 bases between. Germline V gene lookup returns CDR1 SGHRS and CDR2 YFSETQ. In DNA form, the CDR3 reads TGCGCCAGCAGCGGAGAGGGGATGAACACTGAAGCTTTCTTT. It is translated as CASSGEGMNTEAFF.

The chain combines TRBV7-3 with TRBJ2-2; the D is unclear. Trimming shortened V by 1 base and J by 7 bases, and 7 bases separated the two germline ends. Looked up from germline, CDR1 is SGHTA and CDR2 is FQGTGA. This CDR3 is 13 amino acids long. For the CDR3, the DNA is TGTGCCAGCAGCTTAAGTCTAGTCGGGGAGCTGTTTTTT. It specifies CASSLSLVGELFF.

The chain combines TRBV12-3 or TRBV12-4 with TRBJ1-5; D call uncertain. V lost 5 bases and J lost 0, with 8 bases in between. The CDR3 is 14 amino acids. The CDR3 DNA reads as TGTGCCAGCAGTACCAGGAATAGCAATCAGCCCCAGCATTTT. Its protein is CASSTRNSNQPQHF.

This rearrangement joins TRBV5-1 to TRBJ2-7; TRBD1 matches 9 bases. This CDR3 spans 15 amino acids. J gave up 2 bases and V 3 bases, and 6 bases lay outside the gene matches. Germline loops: CDR1 SGHRS, CDR2 YFSETQ. As DNA, the CDR3 is TGCGCCAGCAGCTGGGGCGGGACAGGGACCTACGAGCAGTACGTC. Translated: CASSWGGTGTYEQYV.

The chain has TRBV7-9 and TRBJ2-3; 12 nucleotides agree with TRBD2. V was clipped by 3 bases and J by 0 bases; unmatched bases: 1. Germline lookup yields CDR1 SEHNR and CDR2 FQNEAQ (reference sequence). The CDR3 spans 16 residues. The chain's CDR3 is CASSFLAGGSTDTQYF. Here the CDR3 DNA reads TGTGCCAGCAGCTTCCTAGCGGGGGGGAGCACAGATACGCAGTATTTT.

This clonotype was recorded at least ten times. This rearrangement joins TRBV12-3 or TRBV12-4 to TRBJ2-1, with D perhaps matching TRBD1 (6 bases). This CDR3 region has 14 residues. Trimming cost V 2 bases and J 6 bases, with 11 bases left between them. The DNA for the CDR3 is TGTGCCAGCAGTTTATCGGACAGCCTCAATGAGCAGTTCTTC. It specifies CASSLSDSLNEQFF.

This clonotype was detected many times. The chain combines TRBV20-1 with TRBJ2-1, with 11 bases lining up with TRBD2. Germline CDR1 is DFQATT and CDR2 is SNEGSKA (reference sequence). The CDR3 runs 12 residues. CDR3 DNA: TGCAACCCGACTAGCGGGGTTGTTGAGCAGTTCTTC. Its translation: CNPTSGVVEQFF.

This clonotype was seen repeatedly, ten times or more. V gene TRBV7-9 combines with J gene TRBJ2-1; D might be TRBD1 (5 bases). Germline-derived CDR1 and CDR2 are SEHNR and FQNEAQ (reference sequence). The germline V and J ends were trimmed by 5 bases and 4 bases, with 15 bases remaining between them. This CDR3 is 15 amino acids long. CDR3 nucleotides: TGTGCCAGCAGCCCCCGACTTGGGGCTTACAATGAGCAGTTCTTC. Its protein product is CASSPRLGAYNEQFF.

The chain couples TRBV7-9 to TRBJ1-1; D is undetermined. The CDR3 is 11 residues long. Germline CDR1 is SEHNR and CDR2 is FQNEAQ (reference sequence). V shed 3 bases and J shed 10 bases, with 9 bases lying between them. Written as DNA, the CDR3 is TGTGCCAGCAGCTTGGAGAGGAGAGCTTTCTTT. Amino acids: CASSLERRAFF.

This chain uses TRBV29-1 with TRBJ1-1; D remains unclear. With 7 bases removed from V and 1 base from J, the gap between germline ends came to 7 bases. Germline-derived CDR1 and CDR2 are SQVTM and ANQGSEA. There are 11 residues in the CDR3. CDR3 protein: CSGRENTEAFF. CDR3 nucleotide sequence: TGCAGCGGCCGGGAGAACACTGAAGCTTTCTTT.

The chain has TRBV6-5 and TRBJ2-1; possible D gene TRBD1, 5 bases. There are 15 residues in the CDR3. V was shortened by 2 bases and J by 4 bases, with 12 bases between the two germline ends. CDR1 MNHEY and CDR2 SVGAGI come from the germline V gene. CDR3 bases: TGTGCCAGCAGTTACAGGGCAGGGTGGTACAATGAGCAGTTCTTC. Translated: CASSYRAGWYNEQFF.

This rearrangement joins TRBV7-2 to TRBJ2-3; 7 positions match TRBD2. Germline CDR1 reads SGHTA; CDR2 reads FQGNSA. V gave up 5 bases and J gave up 6 bases; unmatched junction bases: 11. CDR3 length: 15 amino acids. CDR3 sequence: CASSLGGAGDDTQYF. The CDR3 coding sequence is TGTGCCAGCAGCCTCGGGGGTGCGGGGGACGATACGCAGTATTTT.

This clonotype has ten or more counts. DNA of the CDR3: TGTGCCAGCAGCCAAGGAGCTTCGGGGGTCGGGCCTGGCTATGGCTACACCTTC. The encoded protein is CASSQGASGVGPGYGYTF. The chain joins TRBV3-1 to TRBJ1-2; perhaps TRBD1 as D (5 bases). CDR1 is LGHDT and CDR2 is YNNKEL in the germline V gene (reference sequence). The ends were cut back, 1 base at V and 4 bases at J, with 22 bases in the middle. There are 18 residues in the CDR3.

The J gene is TRBJ1-5, the V gene TRBV5-1; D is unresolved. Germline-derived CDR1 and CDR2 are SGHRS and YFSETQ. The CDR3 is 15 residues long. The V end was cut by 0 bases, the J end by 0 bases, with 7 bases between. The CDR3 DNA is TGCGCCAGCAGCTTGGACTCACATAGCAATCAGCCCCAGCATTTT. Its translation is CASSLDSHSNQPQHF.

This chain joins TRBV7-8 and TRBJ2-3; 11 bases line up with TRBD2. Trimming removed 3 bases from V and 3 bases from J; junction bases left unmatched: 5. There are 16 residues in the CDR3. Looked up from germline, CDR1 is SGHVS and CDR2 is FQNEAQ. For the CDR3, the DNA is TGTGCCAGCAGCTTCTTAGCGGGGGGGCTTACAGATACGCAGTATTTT. Translation: CASSFLAGGLTDTQYF.

This clonotype was counted ten times or more. The CDR3 nucleotides read TGTGCCATCAGGCCCCTAAGGACTAGCGGAGACAATGAGCAGTTCTTC. This codes for CAIRPLRTSGDNEQFF. This chain uses TRBV10-3 with TRBJ2-1, with 10 bases matching TRBD2. This CDR3 has 16 residues. Germline values: CDR1 ENHRY, CDR2 SYGVKD. Losses at the gene ends were 6 bases for V and 5 bases for J; bases not matched to a gene: 10.

This clonotype has ten or more counts. This chain links TRBV27 with TRBJ1-2; TRBD1 aligns across 8 bases. J was trimmed by 1 base and V by 6 bases; bases with no gene match: 7. CDR1 MNHEY and CDR2 SMNVEV come from the germline V gene (reference sequence). The CDR3 loop spans 15 amino acids. The DNA for the CDR3 is TGTGCCAGCAGCTCCGGGACAGGATATAACTATGGCTACACCTTC. This sequence encodes CASSSGTGYNYGYTF.

This clonotype was observed many times. This rearrangement joins TRBV6-5 to TRBJ2-3, with D unresolved. There are 13 residues in the CDR3. V was pared by 2 bases and J by 6 bases, with 9 bases between. Germline V gene lookup returns CDR1 MNHEY and CDR2 SVGAGI. CDR3 loop: CASSYPAADTQYF. The CDR3 region has the DNA TGTGCCAGCAGTTACCCTGCCGCCGATACGCAGTATTTT.

Only a few counts were recorded for this clonotype. This sequence joins TRBV29-1 and TRBJ2-7; no clear D gene. V was cut by 6 bases and J by 0 bases, with 12 bases left in between. CDR1 SQVTM and CDR2 ANQGSEA come from the germline V gene. This CDR3 is 13 amino acids long. CDR3 coding DNA: TGCAGCGTGATGACAAGGAGCTCCTACGAGCAGTACTTC. Translation gives CSVMTRSSYEQYF.

This clonotype was detected ten times or more. The chain employs TRBV5-1 and TRBJ2-3; 8 nucleotides agree with TRBD2. The germline CDR1 and CDR2 sequences are SGHRS and YFSETQ. There are 14 residues in the CDR3. The trim removed 2 bases at V and 6 bases at J, leaving 5 bases unmatched. In DNA, the CDR3 is TGCGCCAGCAGCTTAAGCGGGGGCCCCGATACGCAGTATTTT. The encoded protein is CASSLSGGPDTQYF.

The chain combines TRBV7-2 with TRBJ2-5, with 11 nucleotides matching TRBD2. The CDR3 length is 17 residues. V was clipped by 5 bases and J by 5 bases; unmatched bases: 13. Germline V gene sequence: CDR1 SGHTA, CDR2 FQGNSA. CDR3 sequence (DNA): TGTGCCAGCAGCCCTACGGGAGCCGGGACTAGCGGTGAGACCCAGTACTTC. Encoded protein: CASSPTGAGTSGETQYF.

This clonotype was observed many times. The chain couples TRBV7-2 to TRBJ2-3, with 8 bases matching TRBD2. Germline V gene lookup returns CDR1 SGHTA and CDR2 FQGNSA. The junction had 8 bases not matched to a gene; V was cut back by 6 bases and J by 6 bases. The CDR3 covers 14 residues. The CDR3 sequence: CASRNGLASDTQYF. In DNA form, the CDR3 reads TGTGCCAGCAGGAACGGACTAGCTAGTGATACGCAGTATTTT.

This clonotype was seen only a few times. The V gene is TRBV7-2, the J gene TRBJ2-3, with 11 bases fitting TRBD2. The CDR3 loop spans 17 amino acids. J was trimmed by 2 bases and V by 3 bases; bases with no gene match: 7. The germline V gene has CDR1 SGHTA and CDR2 FQGNSA. Here the CDR3 DNA reads TGTGCCAGCAGCTTTCCACTAGCGGGGGACCTCACAGATACGCAGTATTTT. This sequence encodes CASSFPLAGDLTDTQYF. Together with reference TRBV7-2 and TRBJ2-3, the CDR3 gives the full variable domain: GAGVSQSPSNKVTEKGKDVELRCDPISGHTALYWYRQSLGQGLEFLIYFQGNSAPDKSGLPSDRFSAERTGGSVSTLTIQRTQQEDSAVYLCASSFPLAGDLTDTQYFGPGTRLTVL.